Below are 22 T cell receptor beta chains sequenced from a single sample in a study of T cell repertoires in cytomegalovirus infection. TCRdb re-analysed the reads in MiXCR, keeping a single row per CDR3 protein. The sample consists of roughly 180,000 distinct CDR3 sequences, 17% of them appearing once. The sample was CD8+ T cells from PBMCs. These receptors originate from a human donor in good health (CMV status not recorded). Some clones in this sample may be carry-over from other donors' samples.

The chain is built from TRBV7-9 and TRBJ2-7; TRBD1 matches at 7 bases. The CDR3 has 14 amino acids. The V gene's germline CDR1 is SEHNR and CDR2 FQNEAQ (reference sequence). With V trimmed by 2 bases and J by 3 bases, 4 bases remained unmatched. CDR3 in amino acids: CASSLSAGGYEQYF. The DNA of the CDR3 is TGTGCCAGCAGCTTATCTGCAGGGGGCTACGAGCAGTACTTC.

This clonotype was seen a few times. J is TRBJ2-7 and V is TRBV20-1; D unclear. CDR3 length equals 11 residues. V lost 6 bases, J lost 5 bases, and 11 bases lay in between. CDR1 and CDR2 (germline): DFQATT, SNEGSKA (reference sequence). CDR3 DNA: TGCAGTGCCCGTGACATGGACGAGCAGTACTTC. Amino acids: CSARDMDEQYF.

In this sample, this clonotype turned up a few times. This chain joins TRBV27 and TRBJ2-1; D uncertain. V gave up 2 bases and J gave up 4 bases, with 6 bases separating them. Per the germline V gene, CDR1 is MNHEY and CDR2 is SMNVEV (reference sequence). The CDR3 has 13 amino acids. The CDR3 nucleotides are TGTGCCAGCAGTTTACGGATTTACAATGAGCAGTTCTTC. It translates to CASSLRIYNEQFF.

This clonotype was counted at least ten times. The chain employs TRBV6-6 and TRBJ1-1; D not resolved. Trimming stripped 2 bases from V and 3 bases from J, with 4 bases between. The CDR3 runs to 12 residues. The germline V gene has CDR1 MNHNY and CDR2 SVGAGI (reference sequence). The CDR3 region is CASSYGDTEAFF. CDR3 sequence (DNA): TGTGCCAGCAGTTACGGGGACACTGAAGCTTTCTTT.

This sequence joins TRBV29-1 and TRBJ1-5; no firm D call. The germline V gene encodes CDR1 SQVTM and CDR2 ANQGSEA. V shed 5 bases and J shed 7 bases, with 15 bases lying between them. The length of the CDR3 is 13 residues. CDR3 sequence (DNA): TGCAGCGTTCAGTCCGAGATGTCCCAGCCCCAGCATTTT. Amino acid sequence: CSVQSEMSQPQHF.

This clonotype has more than one count but fewer than ten. The V gene is TRBV4-3, the J gene TRBJ2-7, with D tentatively TRBD1 or TRBD2 (6 bases each). The CDR3 runs 18 residues. Germline V gives CDR1 LGHNA, CDR2 YSLEER. V was trimmed by 1 base and J by 1 base, leaving 20 bases between them. The DNA for the CDR3 is TGCGCCAGCAGCCAAGTGCCCCCCCCGGGGGCCTTGTCCTACGAGCAGTACTTC. Encoded protein: CASSQVPPPGALSYEQYF.

This clonotype occurred a few times. The chain uses TRBV30 and TRBJ1-1; D uncertain. The ends were cut back, 1 base at V and 4 bases at J, with 10 bases in the middle. The CDR3 extends over 13 amino acids. Germline V gene sequence: CDR1 GTSNPN, CDR2 SVGIG (reference sequence). The CDR3: CAWSAEMGTEAFF. In DNA, the CDR3 is TGTGCCTGGAGTGCAGAGATGGGCACTGAAGCTTTCTTT.

This clonotype was seen repeatedly, ten times or more. The V and J genes are TRBV7-2 and TRBJ2-7; TRBD2 agrees at 12 bases. V lost 1 base and J lost 3; bases outside the gene matches: 10. The CDR3 runs to 18 residues. CDR1 is SGHTA and CDR2 is FQGNSA in the germline V gene. This CDR3 is CASSLEGLGTSGYYEQYF. The DNA for the CDR3 is TGTGCCAGCAGCTTAGAAGGTTTGGGGACTAGCGGGTACTACGAGCAGTACTTC.

The chain combines TRBV20-1 with TRBJ2-5; the match to TRBD2 covers 8 bases. The trim removed 1 base at V and 3 bases at J, leaving 10 bases unmatched. The CDR3 runs 16 residues. Germline V gene lookup returns CDR1 DFQATT and CDR2 SNEGSKA (reference sequence). This CDR3 is CSARGPTAGVKETQYF. The DNA of the CDR3 is TGCAGTGCTAGAGGCCCCACAGCGGGGGTAAAAGAGACCCAGTACTTC.

This clonotype was found a few times. The chain links TRBV7-9 to TRBJ2-3, with D tentatively TRBD2 (5 bases). The length of the CDR3 is 15 residues. Germline V gives CDR1 SEHNR, CDR2 FQNEAQ (reference sequence). V was trimmed by 3 bases and J by 0 bases, leaving 10 bases between them. CDR3 in amino acids: CASSFGGYSTDTQYF. Written as DNA, the CDR3 is TGTGCCAGCAGCTTTGGCGGGTATAGCACAGATACGCAGTATTTT.

The sample holds a few counts of this clonotype. J is TRBJ2-7 and V is TRBV7-9; tentatively, D is TRBD1 or TRBD2 (5 bases each). V lost 5 bases and J 6 bases, leaving 17 bases between the germline ends. This CDR3 contains 14 residues. The germline CDR1 and CDR2 sequences are SEHNR and FQNEAQ (reference sequence). The CDR3 DNA reads as TGTGCCAGCAGCCGCCGGGACGGTGGATCCGAGCAGTACTTC. This gives the protein CASSRRDGGSEQYF.

This clonotype has more than one count but fewer than ten. A read error may account for a junction end that differs from germline. The chain is built from TRBV4-1 and TRBJ1-1; no clear D. The CDR3 is 13 amino acids. Germline V gene lookup returns CDR1 MGHRA and CDR2 YSYEKL. The CDR3 coding sequence is TGCGCCAGCAGCCAAGATCTAAACAGTGAAGCTTTCTTT. This codes for CASSQDLNSEAFF.

This clonotype was observed a few times. The J gene is TRBJ1-2, the V gene TRBV20-1; D gene ambiguous. V shed 1 base and J shed 0 bases, with 12 bases lying between them. CDR1 is DFQATT and CDR2 is SNEGSKA in the germline V gene (reference sequence). This CDR3 contains 15 residues. DNA of the CDR3: TGCAGTGCTAGAGCGCCCGGGGAGGCTAACTATGGCTACACCTTC. It specifies CSARAPGEANYGYTF.

The chain couples TRBV20-1 to TRBJ1-1; TRBD1 matches at 7 bases. The CDR3 is 13 amino acids. Germline V gene sequence: CDR1 DFQATT, CDR2 SNEGSKA (reference sequence). The J segment lost 3 bases and the V segment lost 5 bases, leaving 6 bases of the junction unmatched. The CDR3 reads CSACGTEYTEAFF. The CDR3 DNA is TGCAGTGCTTGTGGGACAGAATACACTGAAGCTTTCTTT.

This clonotype was found a few times. This chain connects TRBV7-9 to TRBJ2-2; 8 bases fit TRBD1. The CDR3 is made up of 15 amino acids. V was clipped by 5 bases and J by 2 bases; unmatched bases: 4. The V gene's germline CDR1 is SEHNR and CDR2 FQNEAQ (reference sequence). This CDR3 reads CASSHGQGNTGELFF. The CDR3 coding sequence is TGTGCCAGCAGCCATGGACAGGGAAACACCGGGGAGCTGTTTTTT.

This clonotype has more than one count but fewer than ten. The rearrangement joins TRBV28 to TRBJ2-1, with a weak D call TRBD1 (6 bases). Germline V gene data show CDR1 as MDHEN and CDR2 as SYDVKM. The V end was cut by 10 bases, the J end by 7 bases, with 29 bases between. This CDR3 contains 17 residues. The chain's CDR3 is CATEIDHESLRGNEQFF. The CDR3 DNA reads TGTGCCACTGAGATCGACCACGAGTCCTTAAGGGGGAATGAGCAGTTCTTC.

This clonotype came up a few times. The V and J genes are TRBV7-9 and TRBJ1-2; 10 nucleotides line up with TRBD1. J was trimmed by 0 bases and V by 6 bases; bases with no gene match: 4. This CDR3 has 15 residues. Germline values: CDR1 SEHNR, CDR2 FQNEAQ (reference sequence). This CDR3 reads CASRRGQGANYGYTF. Here the CDR3 DNA reads TGTGCCAGCAGGCGTGGACAGGGGGCTAACTATGGCTACACCTTC. Drawing the rest from reference TRBV7-9 and TRBJ1-2, the complete variable domain is DTGVSQNPRHKITKRGQNVTFRCDPISEHNRLYWYRQTLGQGPEFLTYFQNEAQLEKSRLLSDRFSAERPKGSFSTLEIQRTEQGDSAMYLCASRRGQGANYGYTFGSGTRLTVV.

The table lists this clonotype with a few counts. The rearrangement links TRBV20-1 to TRBJ2-1, with TRBD1 matching over 7 bases. The CDR3 is 15 residues long. Trimming cost V 4 bases and J 0 bases; bases outside gene matches: 6. Germline CDR1 DFQATT, CDR2 SNEGSKA (reference sequence). The CDR3 sequence is CSATDRSSSYNEQFF. In DNA form, the CDR3 reads TGCAGTGCTACGGACAGGTCGAGCTCCTACAATGAGCAGTTCTTC.

The J gene is TRBJ2-4, the V gene TRBV20-1; D possibly corresponds to TRBD2 (5 bases). The CDR3 extends over 15 amino acids. V shed 7 bases and J shed 0 bases, with 16 bases lying between them. Per germline, CDR1 DFQATT and CDR2 SNEGSKA (reference sequence). CDR3 sequence reads: CSVRSVGLAKNIQYF. CDR3 nucleotide sequence: TGCAGTGTCCGTAGCGTAGGGCTAGCCAAAAACATTCAGTACTTC.

This clonotype was counted a few times. The chain employs TRBV19 and TRBJ1-1; TRBD1 matches 7 bases. J gave up 1 base and V 3 bases, and 2 bases lay outside the gene matches. This CDR3 is built from 14 residues. Germline V CDR1 and CDR2: LNHDA, SQIVND (reference sequence). CDR3 region: CASSIGQANTEAFF. CDR3 nucleotides: TGTGCCAGTAGTATTGGACAGGCGAACACTGAAGCTTTCTTT. Supplemented by reference TRBV19 and TRBJ1-1, the full variable domain reads DGGITQSPKYLFRKEGQNVTLSCEQNLNHDAMYWYRQDPGQGLRLIYYSQIVNDFQKGDIAEGYSVSREKKESFPLTVTSAQKNPTAFYLCASSIGQANTEAFFGQGTRLTVV.

The rearrangement links TRBV5-5 to TRBJ2-5, with 7 bases aligning to TRBD2. The trim removed 3 bases at V and 4 bases at J, leaving 18 bases unmatched. The germline gives CDR1 SGHKS, CDR2 YYEKEE (reference sequence). The CDR3 covers 18 residues. The CDR3 reads CASSWTSPIVGGGETQYF. The CDR3 DNA follows: TGTGCCAGCAGCTGGACTTCTCCGATTGTGGGCGGGGGAGAGACCCAGTACTTC.

The V and J genes are TRBV7-9 and TRBJ1-2; 12 nucleotides align to TRBD1. With 5 bases clipped from V and 7 bases from J, the junction kept 17 bases outside the gene matches. The CDR3 spans 18 residues. CDR1 and CDR2 (germline): SEHNR, FQNEAQ (reference sequence). The CDR3 nucleotides read TGTGCCAGCAGCCCCCCACTTCGAACCGGGACAGGGGGCGGTGGCTACACCTTC. Translated: CASSPPLRTGTGGGGYTF.